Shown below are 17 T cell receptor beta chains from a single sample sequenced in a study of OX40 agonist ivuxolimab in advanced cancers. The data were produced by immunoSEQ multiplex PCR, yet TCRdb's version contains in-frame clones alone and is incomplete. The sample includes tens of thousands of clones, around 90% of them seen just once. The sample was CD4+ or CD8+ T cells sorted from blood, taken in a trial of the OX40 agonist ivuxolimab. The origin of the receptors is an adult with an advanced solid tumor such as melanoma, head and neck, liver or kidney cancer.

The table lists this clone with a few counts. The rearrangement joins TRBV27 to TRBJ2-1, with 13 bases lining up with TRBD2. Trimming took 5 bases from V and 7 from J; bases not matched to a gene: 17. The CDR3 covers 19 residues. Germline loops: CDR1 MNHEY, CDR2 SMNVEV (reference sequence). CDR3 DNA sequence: TGTGCCAGCAGTCCGGGACTAGCGGGATTTGTGGGGGTCCGGAATGAGCAGTTCTTC. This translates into CASSPGLAGFVGVRNEQFF.

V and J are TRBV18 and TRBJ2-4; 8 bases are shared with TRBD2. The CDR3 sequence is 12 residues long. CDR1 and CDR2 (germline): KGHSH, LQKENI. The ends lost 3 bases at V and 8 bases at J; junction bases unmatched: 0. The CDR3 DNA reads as TGTGCCAGCTCACCCGGGGGGGACATTCAGTACTTC. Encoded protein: CASSPGGDIQYF. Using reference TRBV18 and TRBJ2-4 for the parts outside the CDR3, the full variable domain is NAGVMQNPRHLVRRRGQEARLRCSPMKGHSHVYWYRQLPEEGLKFMVYLQKENIIDESGMPKERFSAEFPKEGPSILRIQQVVRGDSAAYFCASSPGGDIQYFGAGTRLSVL.

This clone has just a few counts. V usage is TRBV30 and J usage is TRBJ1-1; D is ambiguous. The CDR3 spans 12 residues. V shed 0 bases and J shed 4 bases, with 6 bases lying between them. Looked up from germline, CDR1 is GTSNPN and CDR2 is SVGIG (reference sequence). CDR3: CAWSVHSTEAFF. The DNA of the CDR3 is TGTGCCTGGAGTGTACACAGCACTGAAGCTTTCTTT.

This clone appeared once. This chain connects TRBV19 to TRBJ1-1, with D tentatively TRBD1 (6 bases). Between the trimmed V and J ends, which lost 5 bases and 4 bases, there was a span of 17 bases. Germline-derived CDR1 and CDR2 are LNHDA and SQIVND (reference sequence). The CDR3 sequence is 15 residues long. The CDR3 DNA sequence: TGTGCCAGTAGTTTCATGGGGGCGCGCATCACTGAAGCTTTCTTT. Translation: CASSFMGARITEAFF.

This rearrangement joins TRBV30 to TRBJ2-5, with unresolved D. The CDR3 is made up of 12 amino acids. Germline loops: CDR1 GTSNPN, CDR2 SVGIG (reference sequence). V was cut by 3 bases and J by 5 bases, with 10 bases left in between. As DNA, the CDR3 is TGTGCCTGGAGCATCCGCGTGGAGACCCAGTACTTC. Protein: CAWSIRVETQYF.

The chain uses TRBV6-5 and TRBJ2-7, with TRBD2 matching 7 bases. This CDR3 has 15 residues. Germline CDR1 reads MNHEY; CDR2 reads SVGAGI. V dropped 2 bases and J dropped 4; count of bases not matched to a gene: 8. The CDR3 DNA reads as TGTGCCAGCAGTTACGAGGGAGGGTATAGGTACGAGCAGTACTTC. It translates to CASSYEGGYRYEQYF.

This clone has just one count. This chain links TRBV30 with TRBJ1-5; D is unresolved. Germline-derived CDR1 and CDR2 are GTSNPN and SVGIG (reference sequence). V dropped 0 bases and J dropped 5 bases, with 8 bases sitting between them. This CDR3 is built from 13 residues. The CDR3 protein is CAWSVGGDQPQHF. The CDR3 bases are TGTGCCTGGAGTGTCGGCGGGGATCAGCCCCAGCATTTT. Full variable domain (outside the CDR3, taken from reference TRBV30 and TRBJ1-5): SQTIHQWPATLVQPVGSPLSLECTVEGTSNPNLYWYRQAAGRGLQLLFYSVGIGQISSEVPQNLSASRPQDRQFILSSKKLLLSDSGFYLCAWSVGGDQPQHFGDGTRLSIL.

The DNA of the CDR3 is TGTGCCAGCAGGCGGTGGCGGGATGAGACCCAGTACTTC. It specifies CASRRWRDETQYF. The chain recombines TRBV6-6 with TRBJ2-5; a weak D match, TRBD2 (6 bases). The length of the CDR3 is 13 residues. The V end was cut by 6 bases, the J end by 5 bases, with 13 bases between. Germline loops: CDR1 MNHNY, CDR2 SVGAGI (reference sequence).

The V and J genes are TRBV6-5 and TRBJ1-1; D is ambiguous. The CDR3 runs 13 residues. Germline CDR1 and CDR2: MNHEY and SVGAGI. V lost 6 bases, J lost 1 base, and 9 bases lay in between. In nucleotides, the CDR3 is TGTGCCAGCAGCCTACAGAGGAACACTGAAGCTTTCTTT. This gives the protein CASSLQRNTEAFF.

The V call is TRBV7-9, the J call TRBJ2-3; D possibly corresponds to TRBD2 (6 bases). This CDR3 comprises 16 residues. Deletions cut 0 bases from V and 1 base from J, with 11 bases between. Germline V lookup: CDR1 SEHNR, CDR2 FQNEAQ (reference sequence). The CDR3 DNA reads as TGTGCCAGCAGCTTAGCGGAGGGACTGGGCACAGATACGCAGTATTTT. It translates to CASSLAEGLGTDTQYF.

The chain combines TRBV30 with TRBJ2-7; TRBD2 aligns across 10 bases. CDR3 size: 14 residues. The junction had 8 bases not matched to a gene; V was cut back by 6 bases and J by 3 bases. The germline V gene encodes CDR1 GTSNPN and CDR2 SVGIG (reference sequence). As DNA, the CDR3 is TGTGCCTGCCAGGCTAGCGGGAGATTCTACGAGCAGTACTTC. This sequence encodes CACQASGRFYEQYF.

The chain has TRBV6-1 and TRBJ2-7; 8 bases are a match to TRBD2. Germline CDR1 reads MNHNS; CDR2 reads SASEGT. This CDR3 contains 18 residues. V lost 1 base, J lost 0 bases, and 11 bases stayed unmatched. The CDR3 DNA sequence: TGTGCCAGCAGTGAAGGGCCCCTGACTAGCGCCTACTCCTACGAGCAGTACTTC. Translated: CASSEGPLTSAYSYEQYF.

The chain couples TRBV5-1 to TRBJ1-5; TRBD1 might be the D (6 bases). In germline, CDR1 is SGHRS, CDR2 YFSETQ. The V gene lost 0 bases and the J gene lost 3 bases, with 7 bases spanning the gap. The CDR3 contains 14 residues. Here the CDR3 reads CASSLGGPNQPQHF. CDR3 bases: TGCGCCAGCAGCTTGGGGGGGCCCAATCAGCCCCAGCATTTT.

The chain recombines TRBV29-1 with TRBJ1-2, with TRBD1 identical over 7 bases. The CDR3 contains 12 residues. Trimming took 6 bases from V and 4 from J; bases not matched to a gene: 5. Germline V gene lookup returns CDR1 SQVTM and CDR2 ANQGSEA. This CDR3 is CSVGDSLYGYTF. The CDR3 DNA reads TGCAGCGTCGGGGACAGCCTCTATGGCTACACCTTC. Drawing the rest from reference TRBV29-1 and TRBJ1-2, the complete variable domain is SAVISQKPSRDICQRGTSLTIQCQVDSQVTMMFWYRQQPGQSLTLIATANQGSEATYESGFVIDKFPISRPNLTFSTLTVSNMSPEDSSIYLCSVGDSLYGYTFGSGTRLTVV.

CDR3 nucleotide sequence: TGTGCCACCAGCAGACGGGACAGGGGGTCCGGGGAGCTGTTTTTT. Protein sequence: CATSRRDRGSGELFF. The V gene is TRBV15, the J gene TRBJ2-2, with 11 bases matching TRBD1. The V segment lost 2 bases and the J segment 6 bases; nucleotides outside the gene matches: 2. Per germline, CDR1 LNHNV and CDR2 YYDKDF (reference sequence). This CDR3 contains 15 residues. The whole variable domain, filled in from reference TRBV15 and TRBJ2-2, reads DAMVIQNPRYQVTQFGKPVTLSCSQTLNHNVMYWYQQKSSQAPKLLFHYYDKDFNNEADTPDNFQSRRPNTSFCFLDIRSPGLGDTAMYLCATSRRDRGSGELFFGEGSRLTVL.

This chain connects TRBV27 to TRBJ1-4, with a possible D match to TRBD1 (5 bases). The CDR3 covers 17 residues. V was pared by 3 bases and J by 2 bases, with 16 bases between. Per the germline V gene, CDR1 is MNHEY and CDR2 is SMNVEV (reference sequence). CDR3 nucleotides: TGTGCCAGCAGTTTTGGGAAAGGGGAGGGTACTAATGAAAAACTGTTTTTT. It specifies CASSFGKGEGTNEKLFF.

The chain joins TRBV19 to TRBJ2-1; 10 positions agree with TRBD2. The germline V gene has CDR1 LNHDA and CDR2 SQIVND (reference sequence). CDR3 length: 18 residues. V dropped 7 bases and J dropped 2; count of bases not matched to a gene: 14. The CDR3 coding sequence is TGTGCCAGTATTATTGGGAGCGGGCTAGCGGGAGCCTACAATGAGCAGTTCTTC. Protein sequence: CASIIGSGLAGAYNEQFF.